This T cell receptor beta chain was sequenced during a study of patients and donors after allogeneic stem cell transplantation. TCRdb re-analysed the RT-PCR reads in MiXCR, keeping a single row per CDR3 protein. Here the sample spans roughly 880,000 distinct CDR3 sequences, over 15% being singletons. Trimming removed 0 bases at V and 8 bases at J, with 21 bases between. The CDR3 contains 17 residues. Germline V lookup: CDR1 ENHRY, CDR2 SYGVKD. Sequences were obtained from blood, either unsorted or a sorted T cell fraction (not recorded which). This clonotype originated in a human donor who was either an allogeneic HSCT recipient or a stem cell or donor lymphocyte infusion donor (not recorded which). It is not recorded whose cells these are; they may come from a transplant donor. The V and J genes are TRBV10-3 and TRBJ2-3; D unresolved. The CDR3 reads CAISESVPPDPSGTQYF. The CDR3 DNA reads TGTGCCATCAGTGAGTCGGTCCCCCCGGACCCGTCGGGTACGCAGTATTTT.